Shown below are 27 T cell receptor beta chains from a single sample sequenced in a study of T cell therapy after organ transplantation. Assay: immunoSEQ multiplex PCR; the TCRdb copy retains only in-frame clones and omits some. The sample carries a few thousand clones, about 63% recorded once. No antigen has been identified for these receptors. Time point denoted: 4-8 weeks after completion of therapy. The specimen comprised CD8+ T cells from blood, sampled after autologous CMV-specific T cell therapy. These receptors were taken from a human patient who had received a solid organ transplant and had CMV disease. The graft donor may have contributed some T cells.

This chain joins TRBV6-5 and TRBJ1-5; D remains unclear. The CDR3 consists of 14 residues. The ends were cut back, 6 bases at V and 6 bases at J, with 15 bases in the middle. Germline V lookup: CDR1 MNHEY, CDR2 SVGAGI. This CDR3 reads CASSPEGWFQPQHF. As DNA, the CDR3 is TGTGCCAGCAGCCCGGAGGGATGGTTTCAGCCCCAGCATTTT.

This clone was seen once. V is TRBV4-3 and J is TRBJ2-4; D possibly matches TRBD1 or TRBD2 (5 bases each). Trimming removed 1 base from V and 4 bases from J, with 17 bases in between. The CDR3 has 17 amino acids. The germline V gene has CDR1 LGHNA and CDR2 YSLEER. The CDR3 loop is CASSQVTEAGRKNIQYF. The DNA for the CDR3 is TGCGCCAGCAGCCAAGTGACCGAAGCAGGGAGAAAAAACATTCAGTACTTC.

V usage is TRBV29-1 and J usage is TRBJ2-7; perhaps TRBD2 as D (6 bases). CDR1 is SQVTM, CDR2 ANQGSEA, per germline. V lost 7 bases and J lost 0, with 10 bases in between. The CDR3 sequence is 12 residues long. The CDR3 sequence is CSGGLYSYEQYF. CDR3 sequence (DNA): TGCAGCGGGGGACTGTACTCCTACGAGCAGTACTTC.

As to this clone: Other DNA sequences within the sample encode an identical CDR3. The rearrangement joins TRBV19 to TRBJ2-1; TRBD2 matches 9 bases. V shed 3 bases and J 0 bases; nucleotides not matched to a gene: 0. Germline V gives CDR1 LNHDA, CDR2 SQIVND (reference sequence). CDR3 length equals 15 residues. The CDR3 DNA follows: TGTGCCAGTAGTATTAGCGGGAGCTCCTACAATGAGCAGTTCTTC. Amino acids: CASSISGSSYNEQFF.

The chain couples TRBV27 to TRBJ2-3; the match to TRBD2 covers 13 bases. The CDR3 runs to 16 residues. The ends lost 3 bases at V and 2 bases at J; junction bases unmatched: 2. Germline assignment: CDR1 MNHEY and CDR2 SMNVEV (reference sequence). The CDR3 nucleotides read TGTGCCAGCAGTTTCGGGACTAGCGGGACCACAGATACGCAGTATTTT. It encodes CASSFGTSGTTDTQYF.

The chain is built from TRBV29-1 and TRBJ1-2; D perhaps matches TRBD1 (5 bases). The CDR3 spans 13 residues. Germline V gene lookup returns CDR1 SQVTM and CDR2 ANQGSEA. V lost 5 bases and J 3 bases, leaving 13 bases between the germline ends. The CDR3 coding sequence is TGCAGCGTTCCTGAGGGGACCCACTATGGCTACACCTTC. Protein product: CSVPEGTHYGYTF.

This chain joins TRBV27 and TRBJ2-1, with a weak D call TRBD1 (6 bases). Trimming took off 4 bases at V and 10 bases at J, with 8 bases between the two ends. The CDR3 has 11 residues. In germline, CDR1 is MNHEY, CDR2 SMNVEV (reference sequence). The CDR3 region has the DNA TGTGCCAGCAGTTCGGGACAAGAGCAGTTCTTC. Translation gives CASSSGQEQFF.

Sample share makes this clone medium-sized. J is TRBJ2-7 and V is TRBV18; the D gene is possibly TRBD1 (5 bases). V lost 2 bases, J lost 1 base, and 12 bases lay in between. This CDR3 is 15 amino acids long. In germline, CDR1 is KGHSH, CDR2 LQKENI. The CDR3 region has the DNA TGTGCCAGCTCACCAGAAGGGGCCGGATCCTACGAGCAGTACTTC. Its translation: CASSPEGAGSYEQYF.

This clone was counted only a few times. The chain employs TRBV6-6 and TRBJ1-5; D unclear. V lost 6 bases, J lost 0 bases, and 6 bases lay in between. The V gene's germline CDR1 is MNHNY and CDR2 SVGAGI (reference sequence). This CDR3 comprises 13 residues. The CDR3 here is CASRSYSNQPQHF. Written as DNA, the CDR3 is TGTGCCAGCAGAAGTTATAGCAATCAGCCCCAGCATTTT.

The J gene is TRBJ2-3, the V gene TRBV5-1; 8 bases agree with TRBD2. J was trimmed by 1 base and V by 7 bases; bases with no gene match: 17. The germline gives CDR1 SGHRS, CDR2 YFSETQ. The CDR3 consists of 18 residues. CDR3 coding DNA: TGCGCCAGCGATGGATTGGAAGCGGGAGAAGTGGGCACAGATACGCAGTATTTT. Encoded protein: CASDGLEAGEVGTDTQYF.

J is TRBJ2-7 and V is TRBV30; D perhaps matches TRBD1 (5 bases). Germline values: CDR1 GTSNPN, CDR2 SVGIG (reference sequence). V was trimmed by 0 bases and J by 2 bases, leaving 8 bases between them. This CDR3 spans 13 amino acids. CDR3 in amino acids: CAWSVDSTYEQYF. CDR3 nucleotides: TGTGCCTGGAGTGTCGACAGTACCTACGAGCAGTACTTC.

The rearrangement uses TRBV11-1 and TRBJ2-7; TRBD2 matches 11 bases. The CDR3 runs to 15 residues. CDR1 and CDR2 (germline): SGHAT, FQDESV (reference sequence). J lost 5 bases, V lost 3 bases, and 6 bases had no gene match. The CDR3 DNA reads TGTGCCAGCAGCTTTCAACTAGCGGGAGTCGACGAGCAGTACTTC. It is translated as CASSFQLAGVDEQYF.

This clone has a handful of counts. J is TRBJ2-7 and V is TRBV6-9; D is unclear. Trimming removed 3 bases at V and 7 bases at J, with 13 bases between. In germline, CDR1 is MNHGY, CDR2 SVAAGI. The CDR3 loop spans 13 amino acids. CDR3 in DNA: TGTGCCAGCAGTTACTCGAACGTGAATGAGCAGTACTTC. Amino acids: CASSYSNVNEQYF.

By proportion, this clone is hyperexpanded. The chain uses TRBV5-4 and TRBJ1-1; maybe TRBD1 (6 bases). Germline V lookup: CDR1 SGHNT, CDR2 YYREEE (reference sequence). The CDR3 is made up of 15 amino acids. Trimming left V 4 bases short and J 5 bases short, with 18 bases between. The CDR3 DNA follows: TGTGCCAGCAGCAGTTGGGGAGAGGGGGGAACTGAAGCTTTCTTT. Translation gives CASSSWGEGGTEAFF. Full variable domain (missing parts from reference TRBV5-4 and TRBJ1-1): ETGVTQSPTHLIKTRGQQVTLRCSSQSGHNTVSWYQQALGQGPQFIFQYYREEENGRGNFPPRFSGLQFPNYSSELNVNALELDDSALYLCASSSWGEGGTEAFFGQGTRLTVV.

A word on this clone: Mismatch with germline at one junction end may stem from a read error. The rearrangement joins TRBV9 to TRBJ1-2; D not certain. This CDR3 has 13 amino acids. The germline V gene has CDR1 SGDLS and CDR2 YYNGEE. Written as DNA, the CDR3 is TGTGCCAGCACCGTAGGAGGTGGCTATGGCTACACCTTC. This encodes CASTVGGGYGYTF.

The V gene is TRBV19, the J gene TRBJ1-2; 10 nucleotides line up with TRBD1. V lost 3 bases to trimming and J lost 6 bases; unmatched junction nucleotides: 1. The CDR3 sequence is 13 residues long. Germline CDR1 reads LNHDA; CDR2 reads SQIVND (reference sequence). CDR3 region: CASSIGQGDGYTF. The CDR3 DNA sequence: TGTGCCAGTAGTATCGGACAGGGGGATGGCTACACCTTC.

The chain recombines TRBV9 with TRBJ2-1, with D perhaps TRBD1 (5 bases). The CDR3 extends over 18 amino acids. Germline values: CDR1 SGDLS, CDR2 YYNGEE. The germline V and J ends were trimmed by 0 bases and 0 bases, with 16 bases remaining between them. The DNA for the CDR3 is TGTGCCAGCAGCGTAGAGGGAAAAGGGGCTAGCTCCTACAATGAGCAGTTCTTC. Its protein product is CASSVEGKGASSYNEQFF.

This clone has a single count. The chain links TRBV5-6 to TRBJ2-1; 8 positions match TRBD2. V gave up 4 bases and J gave up 12 bases; unmatched junction bases: 18. This CDR3 spans 16 amino acids. The germline V gene has CDR1 SGHDT and CDR2 YYEEEE. CDR3 loop: CASSIHERGLLSVQFF. CDR3 in DNA: TGTGCCAGCAGCATCCATGAGCGGGGGCTCCTCTCGGTGCAGTTCTTC.

This clone has just a few counts. This chain links TRBV19 with TRBJ2-1, with 9 bases aligning to TRBD2. Germline values: CDR1 LNHDA, CDR2 SQIVND (reference sequence). The CDR3 is 14 residues long. Trimming at V came to 1 base and at J to 6 bases, leaving 1 base not matched to a gene. Here the CDR3 DNA reads TGTGCCAGTAGTATAGGGGGACTAGCCAATGAGCAGTTCTTC. Its protein product is CASSIGGLANEQFF.

V is TRBV5-1 and J is TRBJ1-1, with 9 bases identical to TRBD1. The CDR3 is 14 amino acids. Germline CDR1 and CDR2: SGHRS and YFSETQ. V gave up 4 bases and J gave up 1 base; unmatched junction bases: 2. The CDR3 bases are TGCGCCAGCAGCGTGGACAGGGGGAACACTGAAGCTTTCTTT. It encodes CASSVDRGNTEAFF.

V is TRBV28 and J is TRBJ2-1; D may be TRBD2 (5 bases). This CDR3 spans 15 amino acids. Trimming removed 0 bases at V and 4 bases at J, with 10 bases between. CDR1 and CDR2 from the germline V gene are MDHEN and SYDVKM. Here the CDR3 reads CASSLWWEWYNEQFF. CDR3 bases: TGTGCCAGCAGTTTATGGTGGGAGTGGTACAATGAGCAGTTCTTC.

This clone was found a few times. The rearrangement joins TRBV7-2 to TRBJ2-5; D may be TRBD1 or TRBD2 (5 bases each). This CDR3 is 17 amino acids long. Trimming left V 4 bases short and J 4 bases short, with 22 bases between. CDR1 SGHTA and CDR2 FQGNSA come from the germline V gene. The CDR3 DNA sequence: TGTGCCAGCAGCTCCCAATTTGGGGAGCTTGGGGCAGAGACCCAGTACTTC. Translated, it gives CASSSQFGELGAETQYF.

This chain connects TRBV6-6 to TRBJ1-5, with 7 bases lining up with TRBD1. The germline V gene has CDR1 MNHNY and CDR2 SVGAGI (reference sequence). The CDR3 is 15 residues long. J lost 0 bases, V lost 7 bases, and 6 bases had no gene match. In DNA, the CDR3 is TGTGCCAGCACTCCGACAGGGATTAGCAATCAGCCCCAGCATTTT. It is translated as CASTPTGISNQPQHF.

CDR3 loop: CATSRALGTWGNEQFF. The CDR3 DNA reads as TGTGCCACCAGCAGAGCATTGGGGACTTGGGGCAATGAGCAGTTCTTC. This chain connects TRBV15 to TRBJ2-1; TRBD2 is a possible D gene (6 bases). This CDR3 spans 16 amino acids. With 1 base removed from V and 6 bases from J, the gap between germline ends came to 16 bases. From germline, CDR1 is LNHNV and CDR2 YYDKDF (reference sequence).

This clone was counted a single time. The rearrangement uses TRBV7-9 and TRBJ2-7; D is possibly TRBD1 (6 bases). The CDR3 runs 15 residues. With 1 base removed from V and 4 bases from J, the gap between germline ends came to 14 bases. Germline V lookup: CDR1 SEHNR, CDR2 FQNEAQ (reference sequence). The CDR3 here is CASSLETGSLYEQYF. CDR3 in DNA: TGTGCCAGCAGCTTAGAAACAGGGTCCCTGTACGAGCAGTACTTC.

In DNA, the CDR3 is TGTGCCAGCAAAAGGGAGGCCAGCTGGAACACTGAAGCTTTCTTT. Translating it yields CASKREASWNTEAFF. This chain uses TRBV28 with TRBJ1-1, with D uncertain. V lost 7 bases and J lost 1, with 16 bases in between. CDR1 and CDR2 (germline): MDHEN, SYDVKM. CDR3 length: 15 amino acids.

By its share, this clone is large (0.1 to 1%). This rearrangement joins TRBV5-4 to TRBJ2-7; D is uncertain. The CDR3 runs to 16 residues. Trimming took off 1 base at V and 0 bases at J, with 14 bases between the two ends. Germline CDR1 and CDR2: SGHNT and YYREEE (reference sequence). The DNA of the CDR3 is TGTGCCAGCAGCTTGTTACAATTAGGTAGCTCCTACGAGCAGTACTTC. This codes for CASSLLQLGSSYEQYF.